Listed below are T cell receptor beta chains from one sample, sequenced in a study of T cell responses to AZD1222 COVID-19 vaccine. Sequencing used immunoSEQ multiplex PCR; TCRdb keeps in-frame clones, though not all of them. The sample holds around 180,000 clones; just over 85% are singletons and the top ten take around 8%. The sample consisted of peripheral blood, taken on day 0 of AZD1222 vaccination. Every receptor here comes from an adult in good health. Both conserved end residues are part of each CDR3. The order of the fields is V gene, CDR3 length, CDR3 protein.

v_call: TRBV5-4; cdr3_length: 17; cdr3_aa: CASSLRSSGGPQETQYF
v_call: TRBV3-1/TRBV3-2; cdr3_length: 11; cdr3_aa: CASGSNYGYTF
v_call: TRBV5-1; cdr3_length: 14; cdr3_aa: CASSSGQPNTEAFF
v_call: TRBV30; cdr3_length: 11; cdr3_aa: CAWSDSYEQYF
v_call: TRBV4-2; cdr3_length: 15; cdr3_aa: CASSHLRDTNTEAFF
v_call: TRBV7-3; cdr3_length: 16; cdr3_aa: CASSLTPVTSGNTIYF
v_call: TRBV9; cdr3_length: 13; cdr3_aa: CASSRGPSYGYTF
v_call: TRBV4-3; cdr3_length: 19; cdr3_aa: CASSQSLPSPERGAYEQYF
v_call: TRBV4-1; cdr3_length: 18; cdr3_aa: CASSHPTGGLVTNYGYTF
v_call: TRBV4-1; cdr3_length: 16; cdr3_aa: CASSQAGSAMNTEAFF
v_call: TRBV15; cdr3_length: 16; cdr3_aa: CATSRGVGGGDTEAFF
v_call: TRBV14; cdr3_length: 11; cdr3_aa: CASSQDEQEYF
v_call: TRBV5-4; cdr3_length: 14; cdr3_aa: CASSHRQWPAPLHF
v_call: TRBV5-5; cdr3_length: 15; cdr3_aa: CASSPWGQRAGELFF
v_call: TRBV3-1/TRBV3-2; cdr3_length: 11; cdr3_aa: CASSHRGALHF
v_call: TRBV5-5; cdr3_length: 15; cdr3_aa: CASSLTTGGNSPLHF
v_call: TRBV5-1; cdr3_length: 15; cdr3_aa: CASRRTGGAPGELFF
v_call: TRBV18; cdr3_length: 15; cdr3_aa: CASSPGTGTDSPLHF
v_call: TRBV5-1; cdr3_length: 15; cdr3_aa: CASSLAPAENTEAFF
v_call: TRBV15; cdr3_length: 14; cdr3_aa: CATSARRGGEAQYF
v_call: TRBV11-2; cdr3_length: 13; cdr3_aa: CASSLDQHGELFF
v_call: TRBV27; cdr3_length: 15; cdr3_aa: CASRIGPGTGTEAFF
v_call: TRBV7-3; cdr3_length: 17; cdr3_aa: CASSLTGTGALSSPLHF